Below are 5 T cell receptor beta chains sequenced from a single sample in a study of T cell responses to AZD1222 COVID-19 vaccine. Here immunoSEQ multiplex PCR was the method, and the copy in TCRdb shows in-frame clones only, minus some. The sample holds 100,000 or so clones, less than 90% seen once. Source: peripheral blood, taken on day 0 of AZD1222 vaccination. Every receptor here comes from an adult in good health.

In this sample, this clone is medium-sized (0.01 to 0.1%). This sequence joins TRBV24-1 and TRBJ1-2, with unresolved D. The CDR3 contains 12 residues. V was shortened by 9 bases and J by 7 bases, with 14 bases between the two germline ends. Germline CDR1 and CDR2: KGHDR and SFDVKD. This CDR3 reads CATSGPTPGYTF. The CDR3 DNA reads TGTGCCACCTCTGGACCTACCCCTGGCTACACCTTC.

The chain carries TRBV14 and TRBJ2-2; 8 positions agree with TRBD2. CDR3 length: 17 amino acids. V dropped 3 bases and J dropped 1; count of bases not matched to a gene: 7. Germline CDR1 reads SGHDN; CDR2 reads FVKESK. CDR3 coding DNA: TGTGCCAGCAGCCAGAAACCGGGACTAGAGAACACCGGGGAGCTGTTTTTT. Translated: CASSQKPGLENTGELFF.

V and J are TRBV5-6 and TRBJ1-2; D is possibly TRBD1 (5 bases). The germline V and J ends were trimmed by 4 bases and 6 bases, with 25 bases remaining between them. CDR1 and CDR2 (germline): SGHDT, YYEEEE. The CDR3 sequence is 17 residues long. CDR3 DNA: TGTGCCAGCAGCCCCCAGGGCAGGGATATGTCGGAGGATGGCTACACCTTC. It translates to CASSPQGRDMSEDGYTF. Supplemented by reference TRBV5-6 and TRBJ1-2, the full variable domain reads DAGVTQSPTHLIKTRGQQVTLRCSPKSGHDTVSWYQQALGQGPQFIFQYYEEEERQRGNFPDRFSGHQFPNYSSELNVNALLLGDSALYLCASSPQGRDMSEDGYTFGSGTRLTVV.

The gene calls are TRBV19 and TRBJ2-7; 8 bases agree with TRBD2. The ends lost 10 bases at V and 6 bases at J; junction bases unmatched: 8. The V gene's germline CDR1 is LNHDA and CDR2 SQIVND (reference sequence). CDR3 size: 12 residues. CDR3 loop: CATSAGGGEQYF. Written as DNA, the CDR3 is TGTGCCACCTCGGCGGGGGGCGGCGAGCAGTACTTC.

The CDR3: CASSPDRASYEQYF. For the CDR3, the DNA is TGCGCCAGCAGCCCGGACAGGGCGTCCTACGAGCAGTACTTC. J is TRBJ2-7 and V is TRBV5-1, with 8 bases matching TRBD1. The J segment lost 1 base and the V segment lost 4 bases, leaving 4 bases of the junction unmatched. From germline, CDR1 is SGHRS and CDR2 YFSETQ. The CDR3 has 14 amino acids.